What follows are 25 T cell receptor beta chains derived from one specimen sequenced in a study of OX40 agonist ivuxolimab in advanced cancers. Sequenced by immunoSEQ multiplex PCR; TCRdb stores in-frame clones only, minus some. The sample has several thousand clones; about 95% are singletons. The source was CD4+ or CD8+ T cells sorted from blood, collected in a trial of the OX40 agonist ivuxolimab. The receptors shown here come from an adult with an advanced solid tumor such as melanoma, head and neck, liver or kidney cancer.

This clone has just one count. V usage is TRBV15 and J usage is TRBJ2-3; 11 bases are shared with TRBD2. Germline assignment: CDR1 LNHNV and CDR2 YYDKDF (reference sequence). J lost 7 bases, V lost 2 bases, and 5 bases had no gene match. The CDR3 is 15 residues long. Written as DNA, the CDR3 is TGTGCCACCAGCAGACTAGCGGGAGGTACAAATACGCAGTATTTT. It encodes CATSRLAGGTNTQYF.

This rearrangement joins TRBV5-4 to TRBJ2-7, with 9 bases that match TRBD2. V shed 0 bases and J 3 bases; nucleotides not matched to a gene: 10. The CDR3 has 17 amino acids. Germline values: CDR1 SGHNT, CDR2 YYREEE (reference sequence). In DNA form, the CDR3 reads TGTGCCAGCAGCTTGGGTATCGCTAGCGGGGACCTCTACGAGCAGTACTTC. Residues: CASSLGIASGDLYEQYF.

CDR3 loop: CASSKAGGDYEQYF. The CDR3 DNA reads TGCGCCAGCAGCAAAGCGGGAGGGGACTACGAGCAGTACTTC. The gene calls are TRBV5-1 and TRBJ2-7; 10 bases map to TRBD2. The CDR3 length is 14 residues. The germline V gene has CDR1 SGHRS and CDR2 YFSETQ. Trimming removed 4 bases from V and 3 bases from J; junction bases left unmatched: 4.

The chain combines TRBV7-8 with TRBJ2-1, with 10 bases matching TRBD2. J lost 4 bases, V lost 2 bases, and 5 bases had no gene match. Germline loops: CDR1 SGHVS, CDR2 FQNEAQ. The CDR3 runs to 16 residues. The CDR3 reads CASSLYRTSGYNEQFF. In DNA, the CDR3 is TGTGCCAGCAGCTTATACAGGACTAGCGGTTACAATGAGCAGTTCTTC.

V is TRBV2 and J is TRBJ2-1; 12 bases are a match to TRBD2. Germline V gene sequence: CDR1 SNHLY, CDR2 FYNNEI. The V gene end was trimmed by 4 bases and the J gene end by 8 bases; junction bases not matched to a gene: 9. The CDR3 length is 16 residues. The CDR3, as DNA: TGTGCCAGCAGTGTGGGGCTAGCGGGAGGGAAAGATGAGCAGTTCTTC. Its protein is CASSVGLAGGKDEQFF.

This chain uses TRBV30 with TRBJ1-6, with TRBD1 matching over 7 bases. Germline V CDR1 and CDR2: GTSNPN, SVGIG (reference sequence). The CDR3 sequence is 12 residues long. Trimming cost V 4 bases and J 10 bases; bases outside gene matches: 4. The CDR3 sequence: CAWNRGESPLHF. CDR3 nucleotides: TGTGCCTGGAACAGGGGCGAATCACCCCTCCACTTT.

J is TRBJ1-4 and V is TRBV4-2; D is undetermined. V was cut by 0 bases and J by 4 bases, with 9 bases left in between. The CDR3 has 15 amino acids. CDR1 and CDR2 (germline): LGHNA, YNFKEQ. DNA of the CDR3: TGTGCCAGCAGCCAAGACGGAGGGTTTAATGAAAAACTGTTTTTT. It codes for CASSQDGGFNEKLFF.

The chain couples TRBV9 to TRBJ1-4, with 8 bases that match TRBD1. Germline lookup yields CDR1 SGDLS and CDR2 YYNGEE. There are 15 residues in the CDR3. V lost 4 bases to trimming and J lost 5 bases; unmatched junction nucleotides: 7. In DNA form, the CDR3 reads TGTGCCAGCAGCCCCAGACAGGGGATAAATGAAAAACTGTTTTTT. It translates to CASSPRQGINEKLFF.

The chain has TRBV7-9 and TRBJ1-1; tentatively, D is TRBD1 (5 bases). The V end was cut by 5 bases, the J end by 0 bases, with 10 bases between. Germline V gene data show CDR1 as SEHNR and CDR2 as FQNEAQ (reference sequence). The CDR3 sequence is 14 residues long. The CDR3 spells CASSTRGLNTEAFF. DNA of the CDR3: TGTGCCAGCAGCACTCGGGGACTGAACACTGAAGCTTTCTTT.

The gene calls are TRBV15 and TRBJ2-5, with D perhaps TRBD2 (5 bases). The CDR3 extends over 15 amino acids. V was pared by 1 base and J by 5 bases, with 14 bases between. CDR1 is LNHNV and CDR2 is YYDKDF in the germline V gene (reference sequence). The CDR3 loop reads CATSRARGLGETQYF. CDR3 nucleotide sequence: TGTGCCACCAGCAGAGCCAGAGGGCTGGGGGAGACCCAGTACTTC.

This CDR3 is CASSPSTDTQYF. In DNA, the CDR3 is TGCGCCAGCAGTCCTAGCACAGATACGCAGTATTTT. This chain links TRBV10-2 with TRBJ2-3, with D hard to call. CDR1 WSHSY and CDR2 SAAADI come from the germline V gene. The CDR3 runs to 12 residues. V lost 5 bases and J 0 bases, leaving 3 bases between the germline ends.

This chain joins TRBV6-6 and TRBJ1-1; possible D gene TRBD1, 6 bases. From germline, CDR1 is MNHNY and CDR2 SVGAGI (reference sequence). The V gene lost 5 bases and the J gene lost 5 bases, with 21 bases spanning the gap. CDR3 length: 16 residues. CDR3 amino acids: CASSRITGGRGTEAFF. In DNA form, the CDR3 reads TGTGCCAGCAGTAGAATCACCGGGGGGCGAGGGACTGAAGCTTTCTTT.

CDR3 bases: TGTGCCAGCTCACCACAAAGGTTGGGCGGGAGCGGCGAGACCCAGTACTTC. It yields the protein CASSPQRLGGSGETQYF. The V gene is TRBV18, the J gene TRBJ2-5; 7 nucleotides agree with TRBD2. CDR1 is KGHSH and CDR2 is LQKENI in the germline V gene. V gave up 1 base and J gave up 5 bases; unmatched junction bases: 13. The CDR3 is 17 amino acids. The whole variable domain, filled in from reference TRBV18 and TRBJ2-5, reads NAGVMQNPRHLVRRRGQEARLRCSPMKGHSHVYWYRQLPEEGLKFMVYLQKENIIDESGMPKERFSAEFPKEGPSILRIQQVVRGDSAAYFCASSPQRLGGSGETQYFGPGTRLLVL.

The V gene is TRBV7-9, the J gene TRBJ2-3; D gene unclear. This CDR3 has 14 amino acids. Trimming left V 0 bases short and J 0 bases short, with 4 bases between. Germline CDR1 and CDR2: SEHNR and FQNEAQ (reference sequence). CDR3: CASSLAGSTDTQYF. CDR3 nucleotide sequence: TGTGCCAGCAGCTTAGCGGGCAGCACAGATACGCAGTATTTT.

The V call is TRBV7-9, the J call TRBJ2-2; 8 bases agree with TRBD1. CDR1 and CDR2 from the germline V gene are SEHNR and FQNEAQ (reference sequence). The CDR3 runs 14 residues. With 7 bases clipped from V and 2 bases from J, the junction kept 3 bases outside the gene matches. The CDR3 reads CASTTGGNTGELFF. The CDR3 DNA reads TGTGCCAGCACCACAGGGGGTAACACCGGGGAGCTGTTTTTT.

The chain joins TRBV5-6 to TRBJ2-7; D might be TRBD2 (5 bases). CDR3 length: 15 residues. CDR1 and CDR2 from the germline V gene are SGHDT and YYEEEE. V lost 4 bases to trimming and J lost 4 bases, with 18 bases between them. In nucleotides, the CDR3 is TGTGCCAGCAGCGGACCGGGGAGAAGTAGGTACGAGCAGTACTTC. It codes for CASSGPGRSRYEQYF.

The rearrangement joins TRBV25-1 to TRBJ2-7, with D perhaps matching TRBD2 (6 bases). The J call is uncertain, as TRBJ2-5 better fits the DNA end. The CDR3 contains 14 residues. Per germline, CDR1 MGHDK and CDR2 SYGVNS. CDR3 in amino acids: CASSEEGPRETQYF. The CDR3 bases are TGTGCCAGCAGTGAGGAGGGTCCCCGAGAGACCCAGTACTTC.

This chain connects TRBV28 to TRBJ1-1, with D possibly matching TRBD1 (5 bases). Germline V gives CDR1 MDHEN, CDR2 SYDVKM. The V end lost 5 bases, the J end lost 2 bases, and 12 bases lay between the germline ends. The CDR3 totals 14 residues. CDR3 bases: TGTGCCAGCAGTCCCGGGACCCTCAACACTGAAGCTTTCTTT. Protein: CASSPGTLNTEAFF.

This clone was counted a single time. The CDR3 bases are TGTGCCAGCCTGGGACAAATCGCGAACACCGGGGAGCTGTTTTTT. This encodes CASLGQIANTGELFF. This chain uses TRBV28 with TRBJ2-2, with D perhaps matching TRBD1 (6 bases). Trimming left V 8 bases short and J 0 bases short, with 13 bases between. Germline-derived CDR1 and CDR2 are MDHEN and SYDVKM. The CDR3 has 15 residues. Full variable domain (outside the CDR3, taken from reference TRBV28 and TRBJ2-2): DVKVTQSSRYLVKRTGEKVFLECVQDMDHENMFWYRQDPGLGLRLIYFSYDVKMKEKGDIPEGYSVSREKKERFSLILESASTNQTSMYLCASLGQIANTGELFFGEGSRLTVL.

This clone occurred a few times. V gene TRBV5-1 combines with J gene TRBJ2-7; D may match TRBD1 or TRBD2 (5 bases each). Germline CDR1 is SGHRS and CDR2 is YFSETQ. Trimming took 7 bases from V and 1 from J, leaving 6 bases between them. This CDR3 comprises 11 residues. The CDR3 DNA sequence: TGCGCCAGCGGGACGTCCTACGAGCAGTACTTC. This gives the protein CASGTSYEQYF.

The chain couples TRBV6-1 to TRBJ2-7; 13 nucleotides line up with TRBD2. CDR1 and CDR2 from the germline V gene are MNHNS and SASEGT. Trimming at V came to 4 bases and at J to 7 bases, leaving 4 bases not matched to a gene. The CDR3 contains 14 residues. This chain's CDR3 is CASSGLAGGFEQYF. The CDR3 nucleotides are TGTGCCAGCAGTGGACTAGCGGGGGGCTTTGAGCAGTACTTC.

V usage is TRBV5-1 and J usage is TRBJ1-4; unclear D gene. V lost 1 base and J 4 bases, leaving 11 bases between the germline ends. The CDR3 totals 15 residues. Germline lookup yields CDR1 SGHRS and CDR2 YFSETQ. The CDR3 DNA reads TGCGCCAGCAGCTTGTCCGGACGAGGTAATGAAAAACTGTTTTTT. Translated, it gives CASSLSGRGNEKLFF.

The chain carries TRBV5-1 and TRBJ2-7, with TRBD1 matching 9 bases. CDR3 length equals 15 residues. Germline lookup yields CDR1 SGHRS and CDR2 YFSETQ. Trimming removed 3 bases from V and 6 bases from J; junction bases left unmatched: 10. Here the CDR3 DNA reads TGCGCCAGCAGCTCAGGACAGGGGTGGGGGAGCGAGCAGTACTTC. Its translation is CASSSGQGWGSEQYF.

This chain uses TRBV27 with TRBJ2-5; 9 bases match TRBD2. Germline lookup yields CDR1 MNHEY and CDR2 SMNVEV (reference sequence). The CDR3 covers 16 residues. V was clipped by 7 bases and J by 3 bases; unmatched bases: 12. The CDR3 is CASTIQGREGKETQYF. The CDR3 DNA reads TGTGCCAGCACAATACAAGGGCGGGAGGGTAAAGAGACCCAGTACTTC.

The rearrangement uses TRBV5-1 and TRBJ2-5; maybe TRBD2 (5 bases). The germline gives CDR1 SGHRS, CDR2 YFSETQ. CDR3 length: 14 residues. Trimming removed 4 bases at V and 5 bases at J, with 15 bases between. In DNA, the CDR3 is TGCGCCAGCAGCGCAACTGGTGGCGGGGAGACCCAGTACTTC. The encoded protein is CASSATGGGETQYF.